This T cell receptor (beta chain) was sequenced in a study of T cells after yellow fever vaccination. Study as a whole: Markers CD3, CD45RA, CCR7 and CD95 served to sort the EM, EMRA, CM and Tscm memory subsets. Preparation of the low-cell-number fractions used SMART-Seq v4 Ultra Low Input.

Germline V gives CDR1 WSHSY, CDR2 SAAADI. Deletions cut 4 bases from V and 2 bases from J, with 6 bases between. The CDR3 totals 13 residues. Many counts were recorded for this clonotype. TCRdb reanalysed the 5' RACE reads using MiXCR and keeps one entry per CDR3 protein. The profile shows 15,000 or so distinct CDR3 sequences, 4% of them singletons. This sequence originates from a man aged 30 to 39 who received the YFV17D yellow fever vaccine. The sequenced sample was PBMCs, either bulk or a sorted T-cell subset (CD4+, CD8+, memory, or dextramer-sorted; not recorded which), obtained 15 days after the yellow fever booster vaccination. The chain recombines TRBV10-2 with TRBJ1-5, with D uncertain. The CDR3 sequence: CASSGGGNQPQHF. CDR3 coding DNA: TGCGCCAGCAGTGGTGGCGGCAATCAGCCCCAGCATTTT.